This paragraph reports one T cell receptor (beta chain). These data originate in a study of blood T cell repertoires in COVID-19. Study summary: COVID-19 samples from acute and convalescent phases originated in the United States, Italy and Spain. From T cells, B-cell-depleted T cells, or PBMCs came the material, which was cDNA or gDNA.

Per the original methods: From reference gene primer amplification, estimates of nucleated cell counts were derived. Assay used: immunoSEQ multiplex PCR; TCRdb lists only in-frame clones, some missing. The V and J calls and clone size are taken from that table; D and trimming were inferred from the DNA. The sample includes a few hundred thousand clones, about 89% of them seen just once. The ends lost 1 base at V and 7 bases at J; junction bases unmatched: 3. The CDR3 has 14 amino acids. Per germline, CDR1 MGHRA and CDR2 YSYEKL. The V call is TRBV4-1, the J call TRBJ2-1; 8 nucleotides agree with TRBD1. Sequencing input: peripheral blood. The source of this sequence is a man between 35 and 55 years old who had recovered from COVID-19. CDR3: CASSQGTGMNEQFF. CDR3 nucleotide sequence: TGCGCCAGCAGCCAAGGGACAGGGATGAATGAGCAGTTCTTC.